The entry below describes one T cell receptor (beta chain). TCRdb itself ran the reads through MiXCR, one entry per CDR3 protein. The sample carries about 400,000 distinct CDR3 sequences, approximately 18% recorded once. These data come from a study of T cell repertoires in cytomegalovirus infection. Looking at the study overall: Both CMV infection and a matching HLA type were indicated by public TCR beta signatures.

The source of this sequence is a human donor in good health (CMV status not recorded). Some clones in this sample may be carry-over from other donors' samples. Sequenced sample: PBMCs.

The CDR3 coding sequence is TGCAGCGTTGGGACAGGGCGCTCTGGGGCCAACGTCCTGACTTTC. Amino acids: CSVGTGRSGANVLTF. The genes are TRBV29-1 and TRBJ2-6; 8 bases line up with TRBD1. CDR1 is SQVTM, CDR2 ANQGSEA, per germline. J was trimmed by 0 bases and V by 4 bases; bases with no gene match: 2. CDR3 length equals 15 residues.